The next 18 T cell receptor beta chains were all read from a single sample in a study of blood T cell repertoires in COVID-19. Assay: immunoSEQ multiplex PCR; the TCRdb copy retains only in-frame clones and omits some. The sample lists more than 150,000 clones; about 87% were seen once. Material for sequencing was peripheral blood. These receptors were obtained from a woman in her 70s with COVID-19, enrolled during active disease.

The rearrangement uses TRBV2 and TRBJ1-2; TRBD1 might be the D (6 bases). The V gene lost 4 bases and the J gene lost 3 bases, with 12 bases spanning the gap. Germline lookup yields CDR1 SNHLY and CDR2 FYNNEI. The CDR3 runs 14 residues. The CDR3 DNA follows: TGTGCCAGCAGTGTAATGGGGGCGGACTATGGCTACACCTTC. Translation: CASSVMGADYGYTF.

There are a few counts of this clone. J is TRBJ2-7 and V is TRBV7-2; tentatively, D is TRBD2 (6 bases). Per the germline V gene, CDR1 is SGHTA and CDR2 is FQGNSA. This CDR3 contains 12 residues. Deletions cut 8 bases from V and 2 bases from J, with 10 bases between. CDR3 sequence (DNA): TGTGCCAGCGGGAGGATTCCCTACGAGCAGTACTTC. Translated, it gives CASGRIPYEQYF.

The chain carries TRBV5-8 and TRBJ1-2; TRBD1 is a possible D gene (6 bases). The ends were cut back, 4 bases at V and 4 bases at J, with 17 bases in the middle. The length of the CDR3 is 15 residues. CDR1 and CDR2 (germline): SGHTS, YDEGEE. The CDR3 bases are TGTGCCAGCAGCCTGGACAGAACCCTTGGCTATGGCTACACCTTC. Translation gives CASSLDRTLGYGYTF.

Notes on this clone: Germline is not matched at one junction end, which may reflect a read error. The chain uses TRBV5-1 and TRBJ1-5, with D possibly matching TRBD1 (6 bases). The germline gives CDR1 SGHRS, CDR2 YFSETQ. The CDR3 is made up of 16 amino acids. CDR3 nucleotide sequence: TGCGCCCGCAGCTTGGGGGCGGGGGAATGGGGTCAGCCCCAGCATTTT. Its protein is CARSLGAGEWGQPQHF.

CDR3 loop: CASSVTGTGGSSAKNIQYF. In nucleotides, the CDR3 is TGTGCCAGCAGCGTCACCGGGACAGGGGGCTCATCGGCCAAAAACATTCAGTACTTC. The chain recombines TRBV7-9 with TRBJ2-4; 12 nucleotides align to TRBD1. J gave up 1 base and V 5 bases, and 12 bases lay outside the gene matches. Germline V gives CDR1 SEHNR, CDR2 FQNEAQ (reference sequence). The CDR3 spans 19 residues.

This clone came up once. The rearrangement joins TRBV5-1 to TRBJ2-3, with 7 bases aligning to TRBD1. Losses at the gene ends were 5 bases for V and 3 bases for J; bases not matched to a gene: 12. The germline V gene has CDR1 SGHRS and CDR2 YFSETQ. The CDR3 runs to 16 residues. The CDR3 bases are TGCGCCAGCAGGTGGAACCGGGACAGCCATACAGATACGCAGTATTTT. Encoded protein: CASRWNRDSHTDTQYF.

The chain joins TRBV28 to TRBJ2-7, with 7 positions matching TRBD2. Germline assignment: CDR1 MDHEN and CDR2 SYDVKM. After removal of 6 bases from V and 3 bases from J, the junction contained 11 bases not matched to a gene. CDR3 size: 15 residues. In DNA form, the CDR3 reads TGTGCCAGCAGGCCAACCCTAGCGGACTACTACGAGCAGTACTTC. Translating gives CASRPTLADYYEQYF.

The chain uses TRBV30 and TRBJ1-1, with 7 bases that match TRBD1. The CDR3 sequence is 13 residues long. The germline CDR1 and CDR2 sequences are GTSNPN and SVGIG (reference sequence). The V and J ends lost 3 bases and 3 bases, in that order; junction bases with no gene match: 4. In DNA form, the CDR3 reads TGTGCCTGGAGGGGTGACAGGGACACTGAAGCTTTCTTT. Translating it yields CAWRGDRDTEAFF. Looking up the rest from reference TRBV30 and TRBJ1-1 gives the full variable domain: SQTIHQWPATLVQPVGSPLSLECTVEGTSNPNLYWYRQAAGRGLQLLFYSVGIGQISSEVPQNLSASRPQDRQFILSSKKLLLSDSGFYLCAWRGDRDTEAFFGQGTRLTVV.

The CDR3 is CASSSMTQTYEQYF. The CDR3 coding sequence is TGTGCCAGCAGTTCGATGACACAAACCTACGAGCAGTACTTC. This sequence joins TRBV27 and TRBJ2-7; D remains ambiguous. V shed 4 bases and J shed 2 bases, with 12 bases lying between them. This CDR3 comprises 14 residues. Germline V gene sequence: CDR1 MNHEY, CDR2 SMNVEV (reference sequence).

V and J are TRBV19 and TRBJ2-4; D possibly corresponds to TRBD1 (6 bases). Germline CDR1 and CDR2: LNHDA and SQIVND (reference sequence). Trimming removed 5 bases from V and 0 bases from J, with 14 bases in between. The CDR3 is made up of 16 amino acids. The CDR3 is CASSPGQPLAKNIQYF. The CDR3 region has the DNA TGTGCCAGTAGTCCCGGACAGCCCCTAGCCAAAAACATTCAGTACTTC. Based on the CDR3 plus reference TRBV19 and TRBJ2-4, the full variable domain is DGGITQSPKYLFRKEGQNVTLSCEQNLNHDAMYWYRQDPGQGLRLIYYSQIVNDFQKGDIAEGYSVSREKKESFPLTVTSAQKNPTAFYLCASSPGQPLAKNIQYFGAGTRLSVL.

V gene TRBV18 combines with J gene TRBJ2-2, with D tentatively TRBD2 (6 bases). CDR3 length equals 17 residues. From germline, CDR1 is KGHSH and CDR2 LQKENI. The germline V and J ends were trimmed by 2 bases and 5 bases, with 18 bases remaining between them. The CDR3 DNA reads TGTGCCAGCTCACCAGGGAGTAGTGGAGGGCGAACCGGGGAGCTGTTTTTT. Protein sequence: CASSPGSSGGRTGELFF.

The J gene is TRBJ1-5, the V gene TRBV18; D unclear. This CDR3 comprises 13 residues. CDR1 and CDR2 from the germline V gene are KGHSH and LQKENI. V lost 3 bases to trimming and J lost 10 bases, with 13 bases between them. Here the CDR3 DNA reads TGTGCCAGCTCACCGATCGAAGGACTTCCCCAGCATTTT. It yields the protein CASSPIEGLPQHF.

Note on this clone: Other nucleotide sequences in the sample specify the same CDR3. The chain couples TRBV5-1 to TRBJ1-1; 11 bases line up with TRBD1. CDR1 SGHRS and CDR2 YFSETQ come from the germline V gene. The CDR3 sequence is 14 residues long. With V trimmed by 3 bases and J by 4 bases, 2 bases remained unmatched. CDR3 in amino acids: CASSSGTGGTEAFF. In nucleotides, the CDR3 is TGCGCCAGCAGCTCTGGGACAGGGGGCACTGAAGCTTTCTTT.

The V call is TRBV4-3, the J call TRBJ1-6; the match to TRBD1 covers 11 bases. Germline V CDR1 and CDR2: LGHNA, YSLEER. The trim removed 0 bases at V and 7 bases at J, leaving 11 bases unmatched. The CDR3 has 19 amino acids. The CDR3 is CASSQDWIGQGARNSPLHF. The CDR3 DNA follows: TGCGCCAGCAGCCAAGATTGGATAGGACAGGGGGCGAGGAATTCACCCCTCCACTTT.

This clone was seen a few times. The chain combines TRBV4-1 with TRBJ2-7; weak D call: TRBD2 (5 bases). V lost 5 bases and J 0 bases, leaving 14 bases between the germline ends. CDR3 length: 15 amino acids. Per germline, CDR1 MGHRA and CDR2 YSYEKL. The CDR3 DNA reads TGCGCCAGCAGCACCAGCGGATTTAGCTCCTACGAGCAGTACTTC. Its translation is CASSTSGFSSYEQYF.

The chain carries TRBV6-1 and TRBJ2-5; 11 bases fit TRBD2. Germline CDR1 and CDR2: MNHNS and SASEGT. This CDR3 comprises 15 residues. J gave up 9 bases and V 1 base, and 7 bases lay outside the gene matches. DNA of the CDR3: TGTGCCAGCAGTGAAGGATCTAGCGGGAGGTGGCCCCAGTACTTC. Translation gives CASSEGSSGRWPQYF.

This clone was observed a single time. The chain is built from TRBV5-1 and TRBJ1-1, with D maybe TRBD1 (5 bases). In germline, CDR1 is SGHRS, CDR2 YFSETQ. The CDR3 sequence is 15 residues long. V lost 7 bases to trimming and J lost 1 base, with 17 bases between them. In DNA, the CDR3 is TGCGCCAGCTGCCCATCTGGGGCAGCGAACACTGAAGCTTTCTTT. Protein: CASCPSGAANTEAFF.

In its sample, this clone was seen once. The rearrangement joins TRBV5-5 to TRBJ1-1; D is possibly TRBD1 (6 bases). V was clipped by 4 bases and J by 5 bases, with 18 bases between them. CDR3 size: 15 residues. In germline, CDR1 is SGHKS, CDR2 YYEKEE (reference sequence). The CDR3 protein is CASSPGHLLGTEAFF. The CDR3 region has the DNA TGTGCCAGCAGCCCGGGACACCTCCTGGGGACTGAAGCTTTCTTT.